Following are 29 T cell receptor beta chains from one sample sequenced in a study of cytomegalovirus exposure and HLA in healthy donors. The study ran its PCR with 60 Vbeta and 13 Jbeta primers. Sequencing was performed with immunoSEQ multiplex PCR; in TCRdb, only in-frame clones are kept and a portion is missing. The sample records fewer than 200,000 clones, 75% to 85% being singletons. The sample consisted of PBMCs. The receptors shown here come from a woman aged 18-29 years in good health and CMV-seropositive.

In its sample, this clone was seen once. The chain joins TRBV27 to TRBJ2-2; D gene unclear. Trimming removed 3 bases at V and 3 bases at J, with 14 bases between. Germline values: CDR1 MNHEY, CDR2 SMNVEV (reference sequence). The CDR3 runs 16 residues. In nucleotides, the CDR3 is TGTGCCAGCAGTTTCGACCCATGGAGTGACACCGGGGAGCTGTTTTTT. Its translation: CASSFDPWSDTGELFF.

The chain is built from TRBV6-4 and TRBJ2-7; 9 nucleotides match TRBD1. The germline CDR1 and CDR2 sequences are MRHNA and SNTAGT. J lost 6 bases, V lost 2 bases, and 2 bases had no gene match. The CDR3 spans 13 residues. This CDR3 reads CASSDQDRGEQYF. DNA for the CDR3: TGTGCCAGCAGTGACCAGGACAGGGGCGAGCAGTACTTC.

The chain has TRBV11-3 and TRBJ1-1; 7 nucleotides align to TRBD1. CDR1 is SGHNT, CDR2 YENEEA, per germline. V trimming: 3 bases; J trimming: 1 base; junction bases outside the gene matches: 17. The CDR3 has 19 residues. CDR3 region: CASSFSTSRDSQWNTEAFF. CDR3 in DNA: TGTGCCAGCAGCTTCTCAACCTCCCGGGACAGCCAATGGAACACTGAAGCTTTCTTT.

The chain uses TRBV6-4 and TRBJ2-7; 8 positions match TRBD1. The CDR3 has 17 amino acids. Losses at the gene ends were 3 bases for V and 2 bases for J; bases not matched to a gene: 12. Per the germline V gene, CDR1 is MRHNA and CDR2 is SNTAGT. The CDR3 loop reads CASSEPPDRGATYEQYF. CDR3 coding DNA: TGTGCCAGCAGTGAGCCCCCCGACAGGGGTGCGACCTACGAGCAGTACTTC.

Here the CDR3 reads CASSFRLAGDAYEQYF. DNA of the CDR3: TGTGCCAGCAGTTTTCGGCTAGCGGGGGATGCCTACGAGCAGTACTTC. V and J are TRBV28 and TRBJ2-7; 10 nucleotides line up with TRBD2. J was trimmed by 2 bases and V by 3 bases; bases with no gene match: 7. The length of the CDR3 is 16 residues. Germline lookup yields CDR1 MDHEN and CDR2 SYDVKM.

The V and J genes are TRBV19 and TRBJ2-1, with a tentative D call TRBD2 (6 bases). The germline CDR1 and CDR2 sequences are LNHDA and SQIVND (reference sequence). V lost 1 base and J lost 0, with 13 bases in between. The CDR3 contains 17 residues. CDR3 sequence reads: CASSIGIADPSYNEQFF. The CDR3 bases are TGTGCCAGTAGTATAGGGATAGCGGACCCCTCCTACAATGAGCAGTTCTTC.

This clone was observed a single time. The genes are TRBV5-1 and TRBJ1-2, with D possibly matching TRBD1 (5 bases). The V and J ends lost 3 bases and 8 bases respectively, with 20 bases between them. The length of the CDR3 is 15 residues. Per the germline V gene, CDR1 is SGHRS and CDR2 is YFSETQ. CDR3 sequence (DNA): TGCGCCAGCAGCTCCCCCCCGCCAGGGAGGGAAGGCTACACCTTC. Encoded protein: CASSSPPPGREGYTF.

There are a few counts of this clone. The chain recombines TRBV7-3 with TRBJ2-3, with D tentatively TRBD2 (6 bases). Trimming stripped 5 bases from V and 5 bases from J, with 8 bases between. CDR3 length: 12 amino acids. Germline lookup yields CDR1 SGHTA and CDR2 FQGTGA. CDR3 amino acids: CASSPGLDTQYF. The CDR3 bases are TGTGCCAGCAGCCCGGGACTAGATACGCAGTATTTT. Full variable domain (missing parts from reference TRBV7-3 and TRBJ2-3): GAGVSQTPSNKVTEKGKYVELRCDPISGHTALYWYRQSLGQGPEFLIYFQGTGAADDSGLPNDRFFAVRPEGSVSTLKIQRTERGDSAVYLCASSPGLDTQYFGPGTRLTVL.

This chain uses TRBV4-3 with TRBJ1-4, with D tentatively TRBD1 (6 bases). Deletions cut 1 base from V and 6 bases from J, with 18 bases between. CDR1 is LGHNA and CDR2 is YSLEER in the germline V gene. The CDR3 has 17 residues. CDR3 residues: CASSQVERGGRDEKLFF. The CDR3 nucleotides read TGCGCCAGCAGCCAAGTGGAAAGAGGGGGTCGAGATGAAAAACTGTTTTTT.

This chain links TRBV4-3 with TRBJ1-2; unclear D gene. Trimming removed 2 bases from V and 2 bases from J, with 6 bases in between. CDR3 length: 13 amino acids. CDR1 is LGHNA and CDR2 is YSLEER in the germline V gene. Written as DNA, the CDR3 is TGCGCCAGCAGCCAATCGGGGAACTATGGCTACACCTTC. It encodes CASSQSGNYGYTF.

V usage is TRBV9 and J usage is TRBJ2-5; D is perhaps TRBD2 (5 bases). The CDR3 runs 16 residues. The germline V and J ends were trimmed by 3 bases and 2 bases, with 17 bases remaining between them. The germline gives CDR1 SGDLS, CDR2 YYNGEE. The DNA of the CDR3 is TGTGCCAGCAGCGACCGCGGGCCATCTTCACAAGAGACCCAGTACTTC. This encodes CASSDRGPSSQETQYF.

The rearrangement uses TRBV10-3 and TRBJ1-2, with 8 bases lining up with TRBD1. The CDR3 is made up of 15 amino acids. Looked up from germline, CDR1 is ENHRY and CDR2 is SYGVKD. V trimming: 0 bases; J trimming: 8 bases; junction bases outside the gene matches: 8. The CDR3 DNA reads TGTGCCATCAGTGAGTCCTCCCAGGGGGCAAGGGGCTACACCTTC. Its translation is CAISESSQGARGYTF.

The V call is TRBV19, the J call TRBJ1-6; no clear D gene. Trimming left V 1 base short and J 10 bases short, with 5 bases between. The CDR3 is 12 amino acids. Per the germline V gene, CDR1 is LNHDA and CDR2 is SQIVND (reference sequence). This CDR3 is CASSIVGSPLHF. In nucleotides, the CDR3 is TGTGCCAGTAGTATAGTTGGCTCACCCCTCCACTTT. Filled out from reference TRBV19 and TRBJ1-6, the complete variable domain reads DGGITQSPKYLFRKEGQNVTLSCEQNLNHDAMYWYRQDPGQGLRLIYYSQIVNDFQKGDIAEGYSVSREKKESFPLTVTSAQKNPTAFYLCASSIVGSPLHFGNGTRLTVT.

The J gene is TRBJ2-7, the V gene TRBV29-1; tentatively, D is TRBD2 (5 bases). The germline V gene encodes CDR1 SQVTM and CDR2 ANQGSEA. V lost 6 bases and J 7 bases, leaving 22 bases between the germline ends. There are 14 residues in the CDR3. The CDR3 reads CSVRGRDPLGEQYF. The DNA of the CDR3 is TGCAGCGTGAGAGGTCGGGATCCACTTGGGGAGCAGTACTTC.

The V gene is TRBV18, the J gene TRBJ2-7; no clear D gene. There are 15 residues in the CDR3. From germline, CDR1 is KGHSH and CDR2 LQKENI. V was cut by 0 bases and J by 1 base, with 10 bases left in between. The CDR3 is CASSPPFAGSYEQYF. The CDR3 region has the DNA TGTGCCAGCTCACCACCGTTCGCAGGTTCCTACGAGCAGTACTTC.

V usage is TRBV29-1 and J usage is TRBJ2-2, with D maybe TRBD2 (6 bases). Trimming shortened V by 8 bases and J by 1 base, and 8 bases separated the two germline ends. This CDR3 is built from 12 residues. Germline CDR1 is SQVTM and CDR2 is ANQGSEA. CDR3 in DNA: TGCAGCTCGGGGGAGAACACCGGGGAGCTGTTTTTT. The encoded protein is CSSGENTGELFF.

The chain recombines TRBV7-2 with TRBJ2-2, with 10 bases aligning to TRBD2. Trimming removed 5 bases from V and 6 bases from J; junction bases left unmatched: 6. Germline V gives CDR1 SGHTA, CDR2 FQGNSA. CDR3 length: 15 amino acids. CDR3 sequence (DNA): TGTGCCAGCAGCAATTTAGCGGGGGGTGCCGGGGAGCTGTTTTTT. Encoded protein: CASSNLAGGAGELFF.

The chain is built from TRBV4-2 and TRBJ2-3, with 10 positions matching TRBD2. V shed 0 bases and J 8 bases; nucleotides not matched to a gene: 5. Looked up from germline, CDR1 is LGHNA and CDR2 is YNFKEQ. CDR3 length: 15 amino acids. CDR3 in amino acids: CASSQDRLAGVTQYF. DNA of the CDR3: TGTGCCAGCAGCCAAGATCGCCTAGCGGGGGTTACGCAGTATTTT.

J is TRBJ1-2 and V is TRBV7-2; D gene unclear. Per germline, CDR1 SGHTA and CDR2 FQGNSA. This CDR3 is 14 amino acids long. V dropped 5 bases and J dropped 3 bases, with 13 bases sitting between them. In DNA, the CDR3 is TGTGCCAGCAGCCCAACCCCTGAGTACTATGGCTACACCTTC. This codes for CASSPTPEYYGYTF. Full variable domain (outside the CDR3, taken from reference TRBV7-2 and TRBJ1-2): GAGVSQSPSNKVTEKGKDVELRCDPISGHTALYWYRQSLGQGLEFLIYFQGNSAPDKSGLPSDRFSAERTGGSVSTLTIQRTQQEDSAVYLCASSPTPEYYGYTFGSGTRLTVV.

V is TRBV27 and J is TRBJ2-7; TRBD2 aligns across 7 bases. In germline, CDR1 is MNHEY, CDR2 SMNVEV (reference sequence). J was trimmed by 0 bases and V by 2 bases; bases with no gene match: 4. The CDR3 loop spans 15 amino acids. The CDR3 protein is CASSLNGGSSYEQYF. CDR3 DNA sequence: TGTGCCAGCAGTTTAAACGGGGGGAGCTCCTACGAGCAGTACTTC.

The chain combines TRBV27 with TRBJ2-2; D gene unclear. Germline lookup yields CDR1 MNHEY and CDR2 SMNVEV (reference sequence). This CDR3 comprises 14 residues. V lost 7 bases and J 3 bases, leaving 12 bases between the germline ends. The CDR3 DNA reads TGTGCCAGCATCGAGTCGGTGCACACCGGGGAGCTGTTTTTT. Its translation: CASIESVHTGELFF.

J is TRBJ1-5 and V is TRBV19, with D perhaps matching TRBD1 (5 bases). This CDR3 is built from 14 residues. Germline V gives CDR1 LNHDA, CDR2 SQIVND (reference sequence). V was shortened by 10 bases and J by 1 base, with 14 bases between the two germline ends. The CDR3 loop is CATSGRVSNQPQHF. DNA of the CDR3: TGTGCCACCTCAGGGAGGGTAAGCAATCAGCCCCAGCATTTT.

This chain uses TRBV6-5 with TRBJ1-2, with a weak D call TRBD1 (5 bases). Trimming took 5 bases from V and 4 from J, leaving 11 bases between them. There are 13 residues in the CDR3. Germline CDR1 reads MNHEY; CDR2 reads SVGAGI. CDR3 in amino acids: CASSGGTVYGYTF. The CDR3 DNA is TGTGCCAGCAGTGGGGGGACTGTCTATGGCTACACCTTC.

The CDR3 loop reads CASSKIYGYTF. CDR3 bases: TGTGCCAGCAGCAAAATCTATGGCTACACCTTC. The chain carries TRBV28 and TRBJ1-2; D unresolved. The germline gives CDR1 MDHEN, CDR2 SYDVKM. The length of the CDR3 is 11 residues. Trimming pared 6 bases from V and 4 bases from J, leaving 6 bases between.

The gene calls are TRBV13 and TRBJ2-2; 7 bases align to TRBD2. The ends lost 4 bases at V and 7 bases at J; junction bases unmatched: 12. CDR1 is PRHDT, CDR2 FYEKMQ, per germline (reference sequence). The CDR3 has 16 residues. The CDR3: CASSSNLLRGDGELFF. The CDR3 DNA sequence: TGTGCCAGCAGCTCGAACCTTCTCCGGGGGGACGGGGAGCTGTTTTTT.

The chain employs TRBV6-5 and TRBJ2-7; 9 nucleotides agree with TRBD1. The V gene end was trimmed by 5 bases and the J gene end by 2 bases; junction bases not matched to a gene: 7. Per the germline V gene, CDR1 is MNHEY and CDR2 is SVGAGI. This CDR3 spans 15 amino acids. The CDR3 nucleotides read TGTGCCAGCAGTCAGGGGACAGGGACCACCTACGAGCAGTACTTC. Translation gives CASSQGTGTTYEQYF.

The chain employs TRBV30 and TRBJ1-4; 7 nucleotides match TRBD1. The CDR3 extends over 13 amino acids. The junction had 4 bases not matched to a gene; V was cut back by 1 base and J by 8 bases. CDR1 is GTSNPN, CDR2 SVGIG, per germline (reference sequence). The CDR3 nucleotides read TGTGCCTGGAGTGGCAGGGGGTGGGAAAAACTGTTTTTT. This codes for CAWSGRGWEKLFF. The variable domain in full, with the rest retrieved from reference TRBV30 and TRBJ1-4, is SQTIHQWPATLVQPVGSPLSLECTVEGTSNPNLYWYRQAAGRGLQLLFYSVGIGQISSEVPQNLSASRPQDRQFILSSKKLLLSDSGFYLCAWSGRGWEKLFFGSGTQLSVL.

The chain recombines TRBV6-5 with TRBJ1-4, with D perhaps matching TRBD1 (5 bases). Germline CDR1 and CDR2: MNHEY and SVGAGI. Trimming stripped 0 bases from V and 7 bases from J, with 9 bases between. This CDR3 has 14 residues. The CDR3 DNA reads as TGTGCCAGCAGTTACTCGCCAGGGTTTGAAAAACTGTTTTTT. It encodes CASSYSPGFEKLFF.

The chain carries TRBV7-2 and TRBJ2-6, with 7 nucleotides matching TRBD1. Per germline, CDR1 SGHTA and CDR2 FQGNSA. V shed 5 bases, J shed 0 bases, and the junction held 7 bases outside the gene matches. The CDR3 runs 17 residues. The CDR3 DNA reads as TGTGCCAGCAGCCCCCGCGACAGGGTCTCTGGGGCCAACGTCCTGACTTTC. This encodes CASSPRDRVSGANVLTF.